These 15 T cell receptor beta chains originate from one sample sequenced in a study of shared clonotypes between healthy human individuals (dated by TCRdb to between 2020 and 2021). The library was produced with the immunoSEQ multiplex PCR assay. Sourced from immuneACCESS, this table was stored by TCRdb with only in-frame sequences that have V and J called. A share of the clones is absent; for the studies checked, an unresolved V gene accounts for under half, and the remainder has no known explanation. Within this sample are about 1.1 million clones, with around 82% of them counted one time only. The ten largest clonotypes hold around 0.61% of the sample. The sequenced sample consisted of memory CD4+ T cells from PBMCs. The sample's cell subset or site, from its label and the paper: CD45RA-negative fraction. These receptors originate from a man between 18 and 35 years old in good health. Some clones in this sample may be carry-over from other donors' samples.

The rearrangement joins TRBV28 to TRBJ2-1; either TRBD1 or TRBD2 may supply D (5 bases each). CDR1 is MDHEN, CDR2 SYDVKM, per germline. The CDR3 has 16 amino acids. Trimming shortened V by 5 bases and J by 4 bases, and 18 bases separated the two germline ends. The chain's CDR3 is CASSTPGPGKYNEQFF. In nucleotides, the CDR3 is TGTGCCAGCAGTACCCCGGGACCAGGAAAATACAATGAGCAGTTCTTC.

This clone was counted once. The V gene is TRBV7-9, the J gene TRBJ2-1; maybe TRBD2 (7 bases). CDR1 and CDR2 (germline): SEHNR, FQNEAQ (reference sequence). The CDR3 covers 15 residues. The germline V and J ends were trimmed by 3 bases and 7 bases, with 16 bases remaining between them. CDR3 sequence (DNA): TGTGCCAGCAGCTTGAGGGGGGGTGAGGATAATGAGCAGTTCTTC. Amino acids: CASSLRGGEDNEQFF.

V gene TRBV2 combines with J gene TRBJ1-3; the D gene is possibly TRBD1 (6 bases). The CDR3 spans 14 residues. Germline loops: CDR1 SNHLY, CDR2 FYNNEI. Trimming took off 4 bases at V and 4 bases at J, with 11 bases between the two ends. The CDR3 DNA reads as TGTGCCAGCAGTGTCACAGGGTCCGGAAACACCATATATTTT. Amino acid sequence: CASSVTGSGNTIYF.

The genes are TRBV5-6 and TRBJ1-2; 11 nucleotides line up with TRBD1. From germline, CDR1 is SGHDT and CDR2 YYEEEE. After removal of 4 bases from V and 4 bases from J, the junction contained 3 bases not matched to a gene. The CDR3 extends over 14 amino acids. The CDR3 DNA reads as TGTGCCAGCAGCGGGACAGGGGGTTTCTATGGCTACACCTTC. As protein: CASSGTGGFYGYTF. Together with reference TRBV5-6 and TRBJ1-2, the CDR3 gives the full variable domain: DAGVTQSPTHLIKTRGQQVTLRCSPKSGHDTVSWYQQALGQGPQFIFQYYEEEERQRGNFPDRFSGHQFPNYSSELNVNALLLGDSALYLCASSGTGGFYGYTFGSGTRLTVV.

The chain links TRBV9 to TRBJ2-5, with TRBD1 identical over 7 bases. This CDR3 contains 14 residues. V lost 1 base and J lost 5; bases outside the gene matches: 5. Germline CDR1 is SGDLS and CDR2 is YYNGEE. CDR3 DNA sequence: TGTGCCAGCAGCGTAAGAGGGGGCGGCGAGACCCAGTACTTC. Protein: CASSVRGGGETQYF.

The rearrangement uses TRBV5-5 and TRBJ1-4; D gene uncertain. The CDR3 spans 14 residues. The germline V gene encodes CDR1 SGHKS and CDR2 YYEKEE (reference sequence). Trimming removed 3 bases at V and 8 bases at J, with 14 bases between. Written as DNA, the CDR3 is TGTGCCAGCAGCTACCTCGTAGACCAGGAAAAACTGTTTTTT. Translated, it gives CASSYLVDQEKLFF.

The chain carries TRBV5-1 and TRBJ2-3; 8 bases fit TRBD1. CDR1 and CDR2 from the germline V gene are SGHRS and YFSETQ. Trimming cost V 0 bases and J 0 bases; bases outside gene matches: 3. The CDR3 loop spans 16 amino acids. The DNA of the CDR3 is TGCGCCAGCAGCTTGGGTGGACAGGGCAGCACAGATACGCAGTATTTT. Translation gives CASSLGGQGSTDTQYF.

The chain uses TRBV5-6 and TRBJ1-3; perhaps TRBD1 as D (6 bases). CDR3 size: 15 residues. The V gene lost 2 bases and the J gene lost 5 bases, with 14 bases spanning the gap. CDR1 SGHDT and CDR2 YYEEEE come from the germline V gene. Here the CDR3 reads CASSLGQLERNTIYF. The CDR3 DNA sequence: TGTGCCAGCAGCTTAGGACAGCTGGAAAGAAACACCATATATTTT.

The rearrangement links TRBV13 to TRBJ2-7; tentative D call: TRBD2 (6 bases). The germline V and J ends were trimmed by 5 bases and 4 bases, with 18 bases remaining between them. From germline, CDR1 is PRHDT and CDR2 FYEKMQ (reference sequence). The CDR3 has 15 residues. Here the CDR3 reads CASSPYFSRGYEQYF. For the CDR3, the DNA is TGTGCCAGCAGCCCTTATTTTAGTCGGGGGTACGAGCAGTACTTC.

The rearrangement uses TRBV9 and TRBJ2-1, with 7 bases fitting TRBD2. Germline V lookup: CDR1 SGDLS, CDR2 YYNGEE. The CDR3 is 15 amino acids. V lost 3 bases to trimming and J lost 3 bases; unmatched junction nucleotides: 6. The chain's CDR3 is CASSAVAGRYNEQFF. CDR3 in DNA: TGTGCCAGCAGCGCCGTAGCGGGCCGCTACAATGAGCAGTTCTTC.

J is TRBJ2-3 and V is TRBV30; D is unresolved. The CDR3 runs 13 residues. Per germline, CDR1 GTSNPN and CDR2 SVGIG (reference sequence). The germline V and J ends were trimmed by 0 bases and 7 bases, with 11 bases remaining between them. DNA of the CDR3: TGTGCCTGGAGTGTACAGCCAGCGAATACGCAGTATTTT. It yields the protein CAWSVQPANTQYF.

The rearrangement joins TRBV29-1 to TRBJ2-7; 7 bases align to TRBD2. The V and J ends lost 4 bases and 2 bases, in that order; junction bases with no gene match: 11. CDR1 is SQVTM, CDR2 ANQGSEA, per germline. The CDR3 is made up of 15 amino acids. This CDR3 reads CSVALGLLRAYEQYF. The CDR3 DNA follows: TGCAGCGTTGCGCTGGGACTACTTAGAGCCTACGAGCAGTACTTC.

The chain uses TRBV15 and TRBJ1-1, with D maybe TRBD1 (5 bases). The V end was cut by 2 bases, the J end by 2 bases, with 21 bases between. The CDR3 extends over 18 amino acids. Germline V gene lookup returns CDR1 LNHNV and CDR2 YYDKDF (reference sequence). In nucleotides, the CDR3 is TGTGCCACCAGCAGACGAAAAGGGCCTTCGGGGGGTAACACTGAAGCTTTCTTT. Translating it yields CATSRRKGPSGGNTEAFF.

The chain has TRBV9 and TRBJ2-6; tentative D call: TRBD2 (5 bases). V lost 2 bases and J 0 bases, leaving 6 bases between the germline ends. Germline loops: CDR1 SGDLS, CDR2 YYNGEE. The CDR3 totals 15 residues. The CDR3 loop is CASSVGISGANVLTF. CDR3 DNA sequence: TGTGCCAGCAGCGTCGGGATCTCTGGGGCCAACGTCCTGACTTTC.

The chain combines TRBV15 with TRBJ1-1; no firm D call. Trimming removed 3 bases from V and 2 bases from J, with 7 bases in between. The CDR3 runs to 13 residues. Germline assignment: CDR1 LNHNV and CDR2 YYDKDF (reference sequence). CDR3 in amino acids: CATSSVFNTEAFF. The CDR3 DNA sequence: TGTGCCACCAGCAGTGTCTTTAACACTGAAGCTTTCTTT.